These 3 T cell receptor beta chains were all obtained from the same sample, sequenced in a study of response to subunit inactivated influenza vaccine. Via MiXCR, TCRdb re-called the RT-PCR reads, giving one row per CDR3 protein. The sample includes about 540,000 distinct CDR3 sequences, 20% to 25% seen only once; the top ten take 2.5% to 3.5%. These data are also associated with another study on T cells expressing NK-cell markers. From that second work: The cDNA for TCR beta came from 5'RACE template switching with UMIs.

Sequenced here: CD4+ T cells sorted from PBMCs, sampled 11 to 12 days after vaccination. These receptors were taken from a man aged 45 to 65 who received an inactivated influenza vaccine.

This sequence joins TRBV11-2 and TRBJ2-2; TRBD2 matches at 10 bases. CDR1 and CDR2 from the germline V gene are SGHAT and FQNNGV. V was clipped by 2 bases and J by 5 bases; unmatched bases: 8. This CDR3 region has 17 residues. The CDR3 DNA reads TGTGCCAGCAGCTTAAGGGCTAGCGGGAGTGGGACCGGGGAGCTGTTTTTT. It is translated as CASSLRASGSGTGELFF.

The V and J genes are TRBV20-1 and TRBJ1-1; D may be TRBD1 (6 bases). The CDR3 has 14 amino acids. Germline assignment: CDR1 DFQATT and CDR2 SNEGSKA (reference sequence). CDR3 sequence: CRIVGGTWGTEAFF. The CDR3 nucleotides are TGCAGGATAGTCGGGGGCACCTGGGGCACTGAAGCTTTCTTT.

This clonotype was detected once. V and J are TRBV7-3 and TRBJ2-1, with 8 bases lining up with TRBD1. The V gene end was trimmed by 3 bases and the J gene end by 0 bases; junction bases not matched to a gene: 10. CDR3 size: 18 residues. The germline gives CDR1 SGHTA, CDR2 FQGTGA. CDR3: CASSLLRAGQASYNEQFF. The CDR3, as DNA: TGTGCCAGCAGCTTGCTTAGGGCGGGACAGGCCTCCTACAATGAGCAGTTCTTC.